This T cell receptor beta chain originates from a study of blood T cell repertoires in COVID-19. Study context: Samples of COVID-19 (acute and convalescent) were obtained from the United States, Italy and Spain. Sample material is recorded as cDNA or gDNA derived from T cells, B-cell-depleted T cells, or PBMCs.

In the original analysis: By means of reference gene primer amplification, nucleated cell counts were estimated. TCRdb's table, derived via immunoSEQ multiplex PCR, lists solely in-frame clones and lacks some. V and J calls and clone size are as listed in that table; D and trimming were resolved from the DNA. The data contain nearly 50,000 clones, about 85% of them singletons. The V and J ends lost 0 bases and 5 bases respectively, with 16 bases between them. The CDR3 extends over 16 amino acids. Germline V gene lookup returns CDR1 MNHNS and CDR2 SASEGT. The chain is built from TRBV6-1 and TRBJ1-2; D possibly corresponds to TRBD1 (6 bases). The sample taken for sequencing was peripheral blood. This sequence originates from a human donor in a cohort sampled during active COVID-19. CDR3 DNA sequence: TGTGCCAGCAGTGAAGCACCACGGACAGATCAGTATGGCTACACCTTC. Protein product: CASSEAPRTDQYGYTF.